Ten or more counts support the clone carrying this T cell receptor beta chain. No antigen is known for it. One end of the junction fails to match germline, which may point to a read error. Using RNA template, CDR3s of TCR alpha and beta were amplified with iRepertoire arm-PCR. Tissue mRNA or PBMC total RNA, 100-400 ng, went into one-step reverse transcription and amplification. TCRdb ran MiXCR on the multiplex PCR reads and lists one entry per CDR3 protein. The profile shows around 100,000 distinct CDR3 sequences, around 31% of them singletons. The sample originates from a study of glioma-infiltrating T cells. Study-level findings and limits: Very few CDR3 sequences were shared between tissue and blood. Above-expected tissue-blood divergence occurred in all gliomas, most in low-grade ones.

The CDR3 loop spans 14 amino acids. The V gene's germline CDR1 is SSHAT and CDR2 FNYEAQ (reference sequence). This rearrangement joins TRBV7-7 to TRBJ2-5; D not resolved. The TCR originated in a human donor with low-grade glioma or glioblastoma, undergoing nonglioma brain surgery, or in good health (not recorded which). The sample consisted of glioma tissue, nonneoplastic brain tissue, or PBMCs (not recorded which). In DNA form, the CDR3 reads TGTGCTAGCAGCTTAGGGTACGAAGGGGAGACCCAGTACTTC. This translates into CASSLGYEGETQYF.